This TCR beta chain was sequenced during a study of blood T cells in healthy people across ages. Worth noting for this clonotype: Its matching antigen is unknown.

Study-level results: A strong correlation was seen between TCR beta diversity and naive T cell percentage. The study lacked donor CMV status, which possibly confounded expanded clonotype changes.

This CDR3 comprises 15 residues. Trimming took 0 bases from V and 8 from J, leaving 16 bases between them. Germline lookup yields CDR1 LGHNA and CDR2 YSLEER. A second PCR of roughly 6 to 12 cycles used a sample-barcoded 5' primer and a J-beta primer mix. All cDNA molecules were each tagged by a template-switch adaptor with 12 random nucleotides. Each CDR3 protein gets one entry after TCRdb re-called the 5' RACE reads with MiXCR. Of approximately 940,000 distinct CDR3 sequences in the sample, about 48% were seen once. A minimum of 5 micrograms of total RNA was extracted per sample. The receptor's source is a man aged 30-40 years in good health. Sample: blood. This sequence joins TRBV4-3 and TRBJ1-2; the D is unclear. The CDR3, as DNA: TGCGCCAGCAGCCAAGAGATAGAGGGAACACGGGGCTACACCTTC. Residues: CASSQEIEGTRGYTF.